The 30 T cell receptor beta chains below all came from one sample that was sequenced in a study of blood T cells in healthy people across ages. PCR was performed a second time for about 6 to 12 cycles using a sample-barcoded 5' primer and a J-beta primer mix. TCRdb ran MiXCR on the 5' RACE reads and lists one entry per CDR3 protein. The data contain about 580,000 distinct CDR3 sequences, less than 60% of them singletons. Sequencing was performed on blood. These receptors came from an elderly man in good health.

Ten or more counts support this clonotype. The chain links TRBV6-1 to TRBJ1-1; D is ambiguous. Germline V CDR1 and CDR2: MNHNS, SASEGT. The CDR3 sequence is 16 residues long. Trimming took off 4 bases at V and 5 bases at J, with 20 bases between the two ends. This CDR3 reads CASSGALGSAITEAFF. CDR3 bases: TGTGCCAGCAGTGGGGCCCTGGGGTCGGCTATAACTGAAGCTTTCTTT.

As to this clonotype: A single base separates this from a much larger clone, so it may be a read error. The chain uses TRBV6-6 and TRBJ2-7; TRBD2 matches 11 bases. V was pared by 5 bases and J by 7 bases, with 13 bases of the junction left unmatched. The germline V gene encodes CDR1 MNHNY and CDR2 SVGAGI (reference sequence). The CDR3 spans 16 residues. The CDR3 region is CASSASGTSGYNEQYF. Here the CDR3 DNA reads TGTGCCAGCAGTGCCTCCGGGACTAGCGGCTACAATGAGCAGTACTTC.

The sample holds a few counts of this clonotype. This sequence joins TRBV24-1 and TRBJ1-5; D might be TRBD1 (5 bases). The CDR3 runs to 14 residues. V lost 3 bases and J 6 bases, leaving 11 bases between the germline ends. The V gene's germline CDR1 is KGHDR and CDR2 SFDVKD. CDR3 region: CATSDGQGRQPQHF. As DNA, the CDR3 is TGTGCCACCAGTGATGGGCAGGGCCGTCAGCCCCAGCATTTT.

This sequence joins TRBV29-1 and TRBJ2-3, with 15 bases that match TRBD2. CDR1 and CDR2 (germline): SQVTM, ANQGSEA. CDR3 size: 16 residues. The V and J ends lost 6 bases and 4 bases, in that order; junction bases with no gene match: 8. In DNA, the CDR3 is TGCAGCGTGAAAAACCGGACTAGCGGGAGGGCAGATACGCAGTATTTT. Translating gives CSVKNRTSGRADTQYF.

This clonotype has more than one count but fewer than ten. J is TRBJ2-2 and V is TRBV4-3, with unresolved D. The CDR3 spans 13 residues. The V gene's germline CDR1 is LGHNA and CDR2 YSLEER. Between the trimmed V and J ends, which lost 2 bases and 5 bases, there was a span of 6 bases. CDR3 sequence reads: CASSQKLTGELFF. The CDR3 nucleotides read TGCGCCAGCAGCCAAAAACTGACCGGGGAGCTGTTTTTT.

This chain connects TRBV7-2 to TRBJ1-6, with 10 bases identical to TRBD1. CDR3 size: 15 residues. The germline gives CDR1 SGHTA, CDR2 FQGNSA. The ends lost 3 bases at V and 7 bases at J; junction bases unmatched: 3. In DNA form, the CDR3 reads TGTGCCAGCAGCTTCGGGACAGGGGAGAATTCACCCCTCCACTTT. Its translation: CASSFGTGENSPLHF.

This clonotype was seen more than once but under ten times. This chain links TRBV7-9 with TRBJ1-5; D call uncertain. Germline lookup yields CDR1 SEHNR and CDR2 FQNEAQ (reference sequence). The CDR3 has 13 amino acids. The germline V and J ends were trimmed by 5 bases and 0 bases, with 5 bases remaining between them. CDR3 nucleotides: TGTGCCAGCAGCCCCATTAGCAATCAGCCCCAGCATTTT. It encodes CASSPISNQPQHF.

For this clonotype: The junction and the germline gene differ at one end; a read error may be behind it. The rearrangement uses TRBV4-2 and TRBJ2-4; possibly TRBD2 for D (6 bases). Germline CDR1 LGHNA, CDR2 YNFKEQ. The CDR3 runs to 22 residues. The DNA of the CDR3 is TGTGCCAGCAGCCGGGAGAGGGCAGGGCGCGCGGGGAATCTTTTAGCCAAAAGCATTCAGTACTTC. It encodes CASSRERAGRAGNLLAKSIQYF.

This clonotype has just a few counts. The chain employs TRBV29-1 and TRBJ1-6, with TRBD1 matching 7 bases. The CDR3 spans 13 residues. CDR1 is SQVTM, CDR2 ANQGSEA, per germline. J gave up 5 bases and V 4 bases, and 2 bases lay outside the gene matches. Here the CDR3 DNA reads TGCAGCGTTGGCAGGGGGGATAATTCACCCCTCCACTTT. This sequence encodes CSVGRGDNSPLHF.

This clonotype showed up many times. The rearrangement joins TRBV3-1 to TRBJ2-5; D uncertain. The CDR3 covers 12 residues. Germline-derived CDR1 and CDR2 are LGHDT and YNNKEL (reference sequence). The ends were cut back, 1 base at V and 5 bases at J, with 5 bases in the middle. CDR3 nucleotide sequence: TGTGCCAGCAGCCAAGTCCAGGAGACCCAGTACTTC. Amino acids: CASSQVQETQYF.

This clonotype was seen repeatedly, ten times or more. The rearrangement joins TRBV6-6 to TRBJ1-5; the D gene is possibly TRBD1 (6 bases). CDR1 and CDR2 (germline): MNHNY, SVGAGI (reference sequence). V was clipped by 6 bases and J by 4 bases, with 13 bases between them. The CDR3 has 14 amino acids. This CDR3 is CASSARGTNQPQHF. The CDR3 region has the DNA TGTGCCAGCAGCGCTAGGGGGACGAATCAGCCCCAGCATTTT.

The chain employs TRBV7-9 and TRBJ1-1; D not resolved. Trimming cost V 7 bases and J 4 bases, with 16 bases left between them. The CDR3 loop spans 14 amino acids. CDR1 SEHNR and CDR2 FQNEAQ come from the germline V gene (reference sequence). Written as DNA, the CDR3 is TGTGCCAGCACCCTGAATTCGCCGGGCACTGAAGCTTTCTTT. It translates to CASTLNSPGTEAFF.

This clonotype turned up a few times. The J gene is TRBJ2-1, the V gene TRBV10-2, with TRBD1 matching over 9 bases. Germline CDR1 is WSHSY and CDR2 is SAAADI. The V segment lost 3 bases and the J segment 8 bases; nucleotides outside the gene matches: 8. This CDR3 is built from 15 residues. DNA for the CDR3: TGCGCCAGCAGTGATCTTGGGACAGGGCGCGATGAGCAGTTCTTC. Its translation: CASSDLGTGRDEQFF.

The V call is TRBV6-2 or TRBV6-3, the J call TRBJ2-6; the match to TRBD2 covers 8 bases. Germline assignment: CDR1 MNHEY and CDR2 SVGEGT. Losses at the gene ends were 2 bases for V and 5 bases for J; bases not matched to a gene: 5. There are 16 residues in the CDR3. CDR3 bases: TGTGCCAGCAGTTACCCCCGGGGGGGCTGGGCCAACGTCCTGACTTTC. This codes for CASSYPRGGWANVLTF.

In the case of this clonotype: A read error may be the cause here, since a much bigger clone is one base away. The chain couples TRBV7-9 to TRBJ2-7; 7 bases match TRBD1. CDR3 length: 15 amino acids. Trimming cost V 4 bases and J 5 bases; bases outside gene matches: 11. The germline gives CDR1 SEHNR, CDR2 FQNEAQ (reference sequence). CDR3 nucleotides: TGTGCCAGCAGCTCTTCGGGACAGAGACGGGACGAGCAGTACTTC. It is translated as CASSSSGQRRDEQYF.

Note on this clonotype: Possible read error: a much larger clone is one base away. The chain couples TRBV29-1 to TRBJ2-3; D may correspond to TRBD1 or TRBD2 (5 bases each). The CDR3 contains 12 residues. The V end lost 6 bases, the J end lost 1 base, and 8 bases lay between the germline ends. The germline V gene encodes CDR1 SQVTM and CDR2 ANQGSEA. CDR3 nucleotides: TGCAGCGTCAGGGACGGCACAGATACGCAGTATTTT. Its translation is CSVRDGTDTQYF.

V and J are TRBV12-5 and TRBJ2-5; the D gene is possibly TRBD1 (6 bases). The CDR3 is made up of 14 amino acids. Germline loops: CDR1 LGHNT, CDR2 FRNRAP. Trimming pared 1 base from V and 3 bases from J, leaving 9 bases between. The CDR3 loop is CASGLGDTKETQYF. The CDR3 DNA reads TGTGCTAGTGGTTTGGGGGACACGAAAGAGACCCAGTACTTC.

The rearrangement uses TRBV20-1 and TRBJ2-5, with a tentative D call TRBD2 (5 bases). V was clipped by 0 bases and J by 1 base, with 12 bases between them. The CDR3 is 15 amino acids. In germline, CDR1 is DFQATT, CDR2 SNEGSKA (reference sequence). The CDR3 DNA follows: TGCAGTGCTAGAGAGCTACGAGGGATCCAAGAGACCCAGTACTTC. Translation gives CSARELRGIQETQYF.

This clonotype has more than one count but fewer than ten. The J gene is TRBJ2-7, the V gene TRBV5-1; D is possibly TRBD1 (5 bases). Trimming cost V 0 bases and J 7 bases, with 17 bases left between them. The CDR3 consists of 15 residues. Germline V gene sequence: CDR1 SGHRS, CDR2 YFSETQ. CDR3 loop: CASSLVQETLGEQYF. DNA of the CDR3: TGCGCCAGCAGCTTGGTACAGGAGACCTTAGGGGAGCAGTACTTC.

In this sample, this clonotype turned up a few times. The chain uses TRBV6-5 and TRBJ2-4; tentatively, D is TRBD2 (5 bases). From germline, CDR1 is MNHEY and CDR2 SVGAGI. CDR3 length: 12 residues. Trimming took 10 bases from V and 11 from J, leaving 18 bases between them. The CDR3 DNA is TGTGCCACCGCGGGCCCTCGGGGAGTTCAGTACTTC. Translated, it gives CATAGPRGVQYF.

CDR3 in DNA: TGCAGCGTTGAAGCTAGATCGGAGACCCAGTACTTC. This encodes CSVEARSETQYF. The J gene is TRBJ2-5, the V gene TRBV29-1; D is ambiguous. The CDR3 is 12 amino acids. Germline CDR1 and CDR2: SQVTM and ANQGSEA. V was shortened by 1 base and J by 5 bases, with 8 bases between the two germline ends.

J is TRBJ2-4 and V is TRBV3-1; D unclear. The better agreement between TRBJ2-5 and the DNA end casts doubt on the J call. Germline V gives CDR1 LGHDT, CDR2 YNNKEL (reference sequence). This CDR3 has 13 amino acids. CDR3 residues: CASSRVSWETQYF. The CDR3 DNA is TGTGCCAGCAGCCGGGTCTCCTGGGAGACCCAGTACTTC.

This chain's CDR3 is CASSYLLAGPGDTQYF. The CDR3 region has the DNA TGTGCCAGCAGTTATCTACTAGCGGGCCCCGGGGATACGCAGTATTTT. V and J are TRBV27 and TRBJ2-3; 9 positions match TRBD2. Trimming took 4 bases from V and 6 from J; bases not matched to a gene: 11. This CDR3 is 16 amino acids long. CDR1 and CDR2 from the germline V gene are MNHEY and SMNVEV (reference sequence).

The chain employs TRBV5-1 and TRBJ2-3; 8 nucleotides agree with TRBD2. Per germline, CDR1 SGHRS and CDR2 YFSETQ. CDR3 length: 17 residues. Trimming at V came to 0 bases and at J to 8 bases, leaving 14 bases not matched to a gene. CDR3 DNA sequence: TGCGCCAGCAGCTTGGCCCCGCGGGGGGACCAAAAGGGTACGCAGTATTTT. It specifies CASSLAPRGDQKGTQYF.

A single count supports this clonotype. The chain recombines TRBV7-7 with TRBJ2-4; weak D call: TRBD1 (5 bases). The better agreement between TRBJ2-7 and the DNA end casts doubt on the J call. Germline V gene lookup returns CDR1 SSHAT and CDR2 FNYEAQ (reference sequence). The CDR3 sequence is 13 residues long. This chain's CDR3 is CASSPGIGNEQYF. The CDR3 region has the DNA TGTGCCAGCAGCCCAGGGATTGGAAACGAGCAGTACTTC.

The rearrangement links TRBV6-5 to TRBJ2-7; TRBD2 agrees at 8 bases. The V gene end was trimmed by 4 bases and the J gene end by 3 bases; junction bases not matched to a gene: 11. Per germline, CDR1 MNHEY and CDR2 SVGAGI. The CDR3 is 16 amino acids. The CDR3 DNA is TGTGCCAGCAGTTTGGGGGTTAGCGGGACCTACTACGAGCAGTACTTC. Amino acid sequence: CASSLGVSGTYYEQYF.

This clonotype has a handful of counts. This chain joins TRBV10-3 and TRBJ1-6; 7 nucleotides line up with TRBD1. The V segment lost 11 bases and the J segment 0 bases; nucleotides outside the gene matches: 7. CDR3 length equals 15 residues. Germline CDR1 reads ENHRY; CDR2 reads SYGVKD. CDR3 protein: CAAGDRYSYNSPLHF. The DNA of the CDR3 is TGTGCCGCGGGGGACAGATACTCCTATAATTCACCCCTCCACTTT.

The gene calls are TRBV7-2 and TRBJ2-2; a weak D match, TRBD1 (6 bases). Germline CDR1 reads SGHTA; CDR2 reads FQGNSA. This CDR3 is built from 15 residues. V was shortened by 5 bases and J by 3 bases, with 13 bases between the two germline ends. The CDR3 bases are TGTGCCAGCAGCCGTCCGGGACAACACACCGGGGAGCTGTTTTTT. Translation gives CASSRPGQHTGELFF. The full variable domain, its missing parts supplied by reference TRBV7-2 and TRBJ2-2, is GAGVSQSPSNKVTEKGKDVELRCDPISGHTALYWYRQSLGQGLEFLIYFQGNSAPDKSGLPSDRFSAERTGGSVSTLTIQRTQQEDSAVYLCASSRPGQHTGELFFGEGSRLTVL.

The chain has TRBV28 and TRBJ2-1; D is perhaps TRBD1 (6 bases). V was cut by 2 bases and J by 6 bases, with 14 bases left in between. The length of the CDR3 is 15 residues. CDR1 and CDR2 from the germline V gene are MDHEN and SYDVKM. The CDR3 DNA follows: TGTGCCAGCAGTTTAGGTGGGGGCACCCGCAATGAGCAGTTCTTC. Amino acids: CASSLGGGTRNEQFF.

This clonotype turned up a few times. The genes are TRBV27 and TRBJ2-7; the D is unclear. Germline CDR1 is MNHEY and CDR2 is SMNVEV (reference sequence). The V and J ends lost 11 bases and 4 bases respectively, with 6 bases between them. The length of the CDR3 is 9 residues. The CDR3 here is CAVAYEQYF. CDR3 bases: TGTGCCGTAGCATACGAGCAGTACTTC.